Following are 16 T cell receptor beta chains from one sample sequenced in a study of Ad26.COV2.S vaccination and SARS-CoV-2 variants. This table comes from immunoSEQ multiplex PCR, and its TCRdb copy is limited to in-frame clones, with some not included. The table includes around 450,000 clones, 75% to 90% detected once. Treatment indicated: some 19 received Ad26.COV2.S at low or high dose, single or two shots; 5 received placebo; per-sample allocation not given. Repertoires come from day 63 after the first vaccine or placebo injection. Sequencing was performed on peripheral blood, taken in a trial of Ad26.COV2.S vaccine versus placebo. These receptors originate from a person aged 18 to 65 who received the Ad26.COV2.S COVID-19 vaccine or a placebo.

The J gene is TRBJ2-1, the V gene TRBV4-3; no clear D gene. The germline gives CDR1 LGHNA, CDR2 YSLEER. The ends were cut back, 0 bases at V and 9 bases at J, with 12 bases in the middle. CDR3 size: 14 residues. The CDR3 reads CASSQDPRVTEQFF. The DNA for the CDR3 is TGCGCCAGCAGCCAAGACCCCCGGGTTACTGAGCAGTTCTTC.

This rearrangement joins TRBV4-1 to TRBJ1-5, with D possibly TRBD1 on 5 matching bases. V was clipped by 1 base and J by 0 bases, with 19 bases between them. Germline values: CDR1 MGHRA, CDR2 YSYEKL. The CDR3 has 19 amino acids. CDR3 nucleotide sequence: TGCGCCAGCAGCCAAGGTTGGAGGGGAACGGCTTATAGCAATCAGCCCCAGCATTTT. It codes for CASSQGWRGTAYSNQPQHF.

The rearrangement links TRBV9 to TRBJ1-6, with a possible D match to TRBD1 (6 bases). CDR3 length: 13 amino acids. Trimming shortened V by 4 bases and J by 10 bases, and 12 bases separated the two germline ends. CDR1 is SGDLS and CDR2 is YYNGEE in the germline V gene. The CDR3 DNA follows: TGTGCCAGCAGCACAGGGACTCGATCACCCCTCCACTTT. Translating it yields CASSTGTRSPLHF.

V usage is TRBV19 and J usage is TRBJ1-2; perhaps TRBD1 as D (5 bases). The germline V gene has CDR1 LNHDA and CDR2 SQIVND (reference sequence). With 7 bases removed from V and 8 bases from J, the gap between germline ends came to 29 bases. The CDR3 extends over 17 amino acids. The CDR3 region is CASMRGPRDPGTVGYTF. DNA for the CDR3: TGTGCCAGTATGAGGGGTCCCCGGGACCCGGGGACGGTAGGCTACACCTTC.

The CDR3 loop is CASSSPDRGPYEQYF. The CDR3 DNA sequence: TGTGCCAGCAGCTCGCCAGACAGGGGGCCCTACGAGCAGTACTTC. The chain links TRBV7-8 to TRBJ2-7; TRBD1 aligns across 10 bases. The CDR3 runs to 15 residues. Losses at the gene ends were 4 bases for V and 2 bases for J; bases not matched to a gene: 5. Germline values: CDR1 SGHVS, CDR2 FQNEAQ. The variable domain in full, completed from reference TRBV7-8 and TRBJ2-7, reads GAGVSQSPRYKVAKRGQDVALRCDPISGHVSLFWYQQALGQGPEFLTYFQNEAQLDKSGLPSDRFFAERPEGSVSTLKIQRTQQEDSAVYLCASSSPDRGPYEQYFGPGTRLTVT.

The chain joins TRBV5-5 to TRBJ2-7; D may be TRBD2 (5 bases). The CDR3 is made up of 14 amino acids. Germline V gives CDR1 SGHKS, CDR2 YYEKEE (reference sequence). Trimming took 4 bases from V and 0 from J, leaving 11 bases between them. The CDR3 loop is CASSADSFSYEQYF. The CDR3 DNA sequence: TGTGCCAGCAGCGCGGACTCGTTCTCCTACGAGCAGTACTTC.

This CDR3 reads CASSLLNEQFF. In DNA form, the CDR3 reads TGTGCCAGCAGCTTACTCAATGAGCAGTTCTTC. The chain has TRBV6-5 and TRBJ2-1, with D uncertain. The length of the CDR3 is 11 residues. V dropped 6 bases and J dropped 6 bases, with 6 bases sitting between them. The germline CDR1 and CDR2 sequences are MNHEY and SVGAGI.

The chain uses TRBV28 and TRBJ2-3; the match to TRBD2 covers 11 bases. This CDR3 region has 15 residues. Germline CDR1 reads MDHEN; CDR2 reads SYDVKM. V lost 6 bases and J lost 8; bases outside the gene matches: 10. The CDR3 protein is CASRRTSGGMGTQYF. CDR3 nucleotide sequence: TGTGCCAGCAGACGTACTAGCGGGGGTATGGGTACGCAGTATTTT. Full variable domain (missing parts from reference TRBV28 and TRBJ2-3): DVKVTQSSRYLVKRTGEKVFLECVQDMDHENMFWYRQDPGLGLRLIYFSYDVKMKEKGDIPEGYSVSREKKERFSLILESASTNQTSMYLCASRRTSGGMGTQYFGPGTRLTVL.

This chain links TRBV5-1 with TRBJ2-3; D not resolved. The CDR3 runs 17 residues. The V end lost 3 bases, the J end lost 4 bases, and 21 bases lay between the germline ends. Germline V CDR1 and CDR2: SGHRS, YFSETQ. CDR3 sequence: CASSSSLAVLGADTQYF. DNA for the CDR3: TGCGCCAGCAGCTCCTCCCTGGCCGTCCTGGGCGCAGATACGCAGTATTTT.

This chain links TRBV3-1 (or the pseudogene TRBV3-2) with TRBJ1-4; D call uncertain. Germline loops: CDR1 LGHDT, CDR2 YNNKEL (reference sequence). The V end lost 4 bases, the J end lost 13 bases, and 13 bases lay between the germline ends. The CDR3 is made up of 12 amino acids. As DNA, the CDR3 is TGTGCCAGCAGCCGAGATGGCTCGGGACTGTTTTTT. Its translation is CASSRDGSGLFF.

The chain links TRBV7-8 to TRBJ2-2, with a weak D call TRBD1 (5 bases). Germline assignment: CDR1 SGHVS and CDR2 FQNEAQ. Trimming took 5 bases from V and 5 from J, leaving 12 bases between them. The CDR3 runs to 14 residues. The CDR3 loop is CASSPRRGTGELFF. The CDR3 region has the DNA TGTGCCAGCAGCCCCAGAAGGGGTACCGGGGAGCTGTTTTTT. Full variable domain (remainder filled in from reference TRBV7-8 and TRBJ2-2): GAGVSQSPRYKVAKRGQDVALRCDPISGHVSLFWYQQALGQGPEFLTYFQNEAQLDKSGLPSDRFFAERPEGSVSTLKIQRTQQEDSAVYLCASSPRRGTGELFFGEGSRLTVL.

The CDR3 protein is CASSLGNSGYTEAFF. In DNA, the CDR3 is TGTGCCAGCAGCTTAGGGAATTCAGGCTACACTGAAGCTTTCTTT. V is TRBV7-2 and J is TRBJ1-1; no reliable D call. The germline gives CDR1 SGHTA, CDR2 FQGNSA. V was cut by 1 base and J by 3 bases, with 12 bases left in between. This CDR3 region has 15 residues. Looking up the rest from reference TRBV7-2 and TRBJ1-1 gives the full variable domain: GAGVSQSPSNKVTEKGKDVELRCDPISGHTALYWYRQSLGQGLEFLIYFQGNSAPDKSGLPSDRFSAERTGGSVSTLTIQRTQQEDSAVYLCASSLGNSGYTEAFFGQGTRLTVV.

The rearrangement links TRBV9 to TRBJ1-2; TRBD1 is a possible D gene (5 bases). The CDR3 totals 18 residues. Germline V lookup: CDR1 SGDLS, CDR2 YYNGEE. Trimming pared 4 bases from V and 4 bases from J, leaving 26 bases between. This CDR3 reads CASSPHRAGRGGIYGYTF. In DNA form, the CDR3 reads TGTGCCAGCAGCCCCCATCGGGCAGGGAGGGGCGGAATCTATGGCTACACCTTC.

This chain links TRBV5-4 with TRBJ2-7, with 10 bases aligning to TRBD1. J lost 0 bases, V lost 4 bases, and 7 bases had no gene match. The germline gives CDR1 SGHNT, CDR2 YYREEE (reference sequence). The CDR3 sequence is 16 residues long. The CDR3 here is CASSARTGGFSYEQYV. The CDR3 DNA sequence: TGTGCCAGCAGCGCCAGGACAGGGGGTTTCTCCTACGAGCAGTACGTC.

The chain uses TRBV27 and TRBJ2-1, with D unclear. Trimming cost V 3 bases and J 8 bases, with 11 bases left between them. Germline assignment: CDR1 MNHEY and CDR2 SMNVEV (reference sequence). The CDR3 contains 13 residues. CDR3 in amino acids: CASSFHGVDEQFF. The DNA of the CDR3 is TGTGCCAGCAGTTTCCATGGGGTCGATGAGCAGTTCTTC.

The chain uses TRBV6-2 or TRBV6-3 and TRBJ1-5, with D maybe TRBD1 (5 bases). Trimming stripped 2 bases from V and 7 bases from J, with 21 bases between. This CDR3 has 17 residues. Germline V gives CDR1 MNHEY, CDR2 SVGEGT. CDR3 bases: TGTGCCAGCAGTTACGCAGGTGGGGGTCAACAGAGGCAGCCCCAGCATTTT. The encoded protein is CASSYAGGGQQRQPQHF.